This T cell receptor beta chain emerged from a study of T cell responses to AZD1222 COVID-19 vaccine. Study-wide points: Regions 160-218 and 743-854 dominated among vaccine-associated CD4 TCRs spanning spike. All repertoire sampling was performed exclusively after the peak T cell response.

The germline CDR1 and CDR2 sequences are SGHVS and FNYEAQ. V was clipped by 1 base and J by 3 bases, with 9 bases between them. The CDR3 extends over 15 amino acids. Method: immunoSEQ multiplex PCR; TCRdb's copy keeps in-frame clones and lacks some. The sample records 140,000 to 150,000 clones, approximately 85% being singletons. This clone was found once. The antigen remains unidentified. This TCR came from an adult in good health. The sequencing used peripheral blood, collected on day 0 of MenACWY control vaccination. The chain carries TRBV7-6 and TRBJ1-4, with D tentatively TRBD1 (5 bases). In DNA form, the CDR3 reads TGTGCCAGCAGCTTAGATTCAGGGCCTAATGAAAAACTGTTTTTT. Translated, it gives CASSLDSGPNEKLFF. Full variable domain (remainder filled in from reference TRBV7-6 and TRBJ1-4): GAGVSQSPRYKVTKRGQDVALRCDPISGHVSLYWYRQALGQGPEFLTYFNYEAQQDKSGLPNDRFSAERPEGSISTLTIQRTEQRDSAMYRCASSLDSGPNEKLFFGSGTQLSVL.